The 8 T cell receptor beta chains listed next were all sequenced from one sample in a study of T cell changes during pregnancy in multiple sclerosis. Clones were sequenced by immunoSEQ multiplex PCR, and TCRdb holds only the in-frame ones, with some missing. This repertoire shows about 26,000 clones, nearly 90% found once; its top ten account for roughly 15%. The sample was CD8+ T cells from peripheral blood mononuclear cells, taken in the second trimester of pregnancy. The receptors derive from a female donor with multiple sclerosis, enrolled in a pregnancy study.

The chain joins TRBV18 to TRBJ2-3; 8 positions agree with TRBD2. Unmatched junction bases numbered 6, after V lost 5 bases and J lost 2 bases. Per the germline V gene, CDR1 is KGHSH and CDR2 is LQKENI. This CDR3 spans 15 amino acids. The CDR3 region is CASSSRLAPTDTQYF. The CDR3 DNA reads as TGTGCCAGCTCATCAAGACTAGCGCCCACAGATACGCAGTATTTT.

The chain employs TRBV7-6 and TRBJ2-1; 9 bases match TRBD2. The germline CDR1 and CDR2 sequences are SGHVS and FNYEAQ. Trimming at V came to 4 bases and at J to 3 bases, leaving 4 bases not matched to a gene. The CDR3 length is 15 residues. CDR3: CASSSLAGFYNEQFF. The CDR3 DNA follows: TGTGCCAGCAGCTCGCTAGCGGGGTTCTACAATGAGCAGTTCTTC.

This clone was found once. The J gene is TRBJ1-2, the V gene TRBV9, with D perhaps TRBD1 (5 bases). The V and J ends lost 3 bases and 4 bases respectively, with 16 bases between them. This CDR3 is 15 amino acids long. The germline V gene has CDR1 SGDLS and CDR2 YYNGEE. CDR3 protein: CASSAFDSLPYGYTF. For the CDR3, the DNA is TGTGCCAGCAGCGCATTTGACAGCTTACCCTATGGCTACACCTTC.

The genes are TRBV30 and TRBJ1-1; 8 bases map to TRBD1. The V gene end was trimmed by 2 bases and the J gene end by 6 bases; junction bases not matched to a gene: 17. Germline assignment: CDR1 GTSNPN and CDR2 SVGIG (reference sequence). This CDR3 contains 17 residues. CDR3 coding DNA: TGTGCCTGGAGTCCACCGCACCAGGGGGCATCTAGCGCTGAAGCTTTCTTT. This sequence encodes CAWSPPHQGASSAEAFF.

The chain joins TRBV29-1 to TRBJ2-1; 10 bases agree with TRBD1. Looked up from germline, CDR1 is SQVTM and CDR2 is ANQGSEA. The CDR3 runs to 14 residues. V shed 1 base, J shed 4 bases, and the junction held 1 base outside the gene matches. The CDR3 coding sequence is TGCAGCGTTGAAGCGGGACAGGGGTACAATGAGCAGTTCTTC. Protein product: CSVEAGQGYNEQFF.

The J gene is TRBJ2-3, the V gene TRBV9; D is ambiguous. The V end lost 3 bases, the J end lost 0 bases, and 14 bases lay between the germline ends. Germline CDR1 SGDLS, CDR2 YYNGEE. This CDR3 region has 16 residues. CDR3 DNA sequence: TGTGCCAGCAGCGCAACTGGTATATCTAGCACAGATACGCAGTATTTT. This sequence encodes CASSATGISSTDTQYF.

The chain links TRBV9 to TRBJ2-1; D not resolved. CDR3 size: 14 residues. CDR1 and CDR2 (germline): SGDLS, YYNGEE. Trimming stripped 0 bases from V and 8 bases from J, with 12 bases between. The CDR3 DNA is TGTGCCAGCAGCGTAGGATATGGGCAGGATGAGCAGTTCTTC. This sequence encodes CASSVGYGQDEQFF.

This clone has just one count. The chain combines TRBV14 with TRBJ2-7; 13 bases fit TRBD2. Germline assignment: CDR1 SGHDN and CDR2 FVKESK. The V gene end was trimmed by 1 base and the J gene end by 7 bases; junction bases not matched to a gene: 4. The CDR3 has 15 residues. The CDR3, as DNA: TGTGCCAGCAGCCAAGGACTAGCGGGAGGTTGGGAGCAGTACTTC. Encoded protein: CASSQGLAGGWEQYF. The full variable domain, rest sourced from reference TRBV14 and TRBJ2-7, is EAGVTQFPSHSVIEKGQTVTLRCDPISGHDNLYWYRRVMGKEIKFLLHFVKESKQDESGMPNNRFLAERTGGTYSTLKVQPAELEDSGVYFCASSQGLAGGWEQYFGPGTRLTVT.